This entry lists 22 T cell receptor beta chains sequenced from one sample in a study of cytomegalovirus exposure and HLA in healthy donors. The PCR ran on 60 Vbeta and 13 Jbeta primers. Generated by immunoSEQ multiplex PCR, the TCRdb table keeps only in-frame clones and is missing some. The table shows 100,000 to 150,000 clones, with about four fifths occurring only once. Sequenced material: PBMCs. The receptors were sampled from a woman aged 40 to 50 in good health and CMV-seronegative.

The chain has TRBV28 and TRBJ2-6, with a weak D call TRBD2 (7 bases). CDR1 is MDHEN, CDR2 SYDVKM, per germline. Trimming cost V 1 base and J 0 bases, with 16 bases left between them. The CDR3 has 19 amino acids. The CDR3 DNA is TGTGCCAGCAGTTTATTAGGCGGGGGCTTGGCCTCTGGGGCCAACGTCCTGACTTTC. Protein: CASSLLGGGLASGANVLTF. Using reference TRBV28 and TRBJ2-6 for the parts outside the CDR3, the full variable domain is DVKVTQSSRYLVKRTGEKVFLECVQDMDHENMFWYRQDPGLGLRLIYFSYDVKMKEKGDIPEGYSVSREKKERFSLILESASTNQTSMYLCASSLLGGGLASGANVLTFGAGSRLTVL.

V usage is TRBV7-8 and J usage is TRBJ1-2; 9 bases are shared with TRBD1. With V trimmed by 5 bases and J by 8 bases, 6 bases remained unmatched. The length of the CDR3 is 13 residues. Per the germline V gene, CDR1 is SGHVS and CDR2 is FQNEAQ. The CDR3 is CASSGGTGSGYTF. For the CDR3, the DNA is TGTGCCAGCAGCGGAGGGACAGGGTCAGGCTACACCTTC.

This rearrangement joins TRBV4-1 to TRBJ2-3, with TRBD2 matching 14 bases. Germline V gives CDR1 MGHRA, CDR2 YSYEKL. This CDR3 region has 16 residues. Trimming removed 3 bases from V and 6 bases from J; junction bases left unmatched: 5. CDR3 sequence: CASSQGGLAGDDTQYF. CDR3 coding DNA: TGCGCCAGCAGCCAGGGGGGACTAGCGGGAGATGATACGCAGTATTTT.

This chain joins TRBV14 and TRBJ2-7, with unresolved D. Between the trimmed V and J ends, which lost 0 bases and 6 bases, there was a span of 15 bases. The CDR3 has 15 amino acids. Germline CDR1 is SGHDN and CDR2 is FVKESK. The CDR3 DNA sequence: TGTGCCAGCAGCCAAGACTCCAGCAGGCCCGGCGAGCAGTACTTC. Translated, it gives CASSQDSSRPGEQYF.

The chain combines TRBV4-2 with TRBJ1-1, with D maybe TRBD1 (5 bases). This CDR3 region has 17 residues. Germline V CDR1 and CDR2: LGHNA, YNFKEQ. Trimming removed 0 bases at V and 4 bases at J, with 18 bases between. This CDR3 reads CASSQEAPGPGGTEAFF. CDR3 DNA sequence: TGTGCCAGCAGCCAAGAAGCCCCCGGGCCGGGGGGCACTGAAGCTTTCTTT.

The chain uses TRBV5-5 and TRBJ1-1, with a possible D match to TRBD1 (5 bases). Per germline, CDR1 SGHKS and CDR2 YYEKEE (reference sequence). The CDR3 loop spans 14 amino acids. Trimming took 2 bases from V and 0 from J, leaving 8 bases between them. CDR3 in amino acids: CASSFGGVNTEAFF. CDR3 nucleotide sequence: TGTGCCAGCAGCTTCGGGGGGGTGAACACTGAAGCTTTCTTT.

This clone was picked up a small number of times. The chain carries TRBV2 and TRBJ1-5; tentatively, D is TRBD1 (5 bases). This CDR3 contains 15 residues. Germline V gene sequence: CDR1 SNHLY, CDR2 FYNNEI. Deletions cut 3 bases from V and 0 bases from J, with 9 bases between. CDR3 nucleotide sequence: TGTGCCAGCAGTGAGGGGCGCTATAGCAATCAGCCCCAGCATTTT. Translated, it gives CASSEGRYSNQPQHF. The full variable domain, with the rest looked up from reference TRBV2 and TRBJ1-5, is EPEVTQTPSHQVTQMGQEVILRCVPISNHLYFYWYRQILGQKVEFLVSFYNNEISEKSEIFDDQFSVERPDGSNFTLKIRSTKLEDSAMYFCASSEGRYSNQPQHFGDGTRLSIL.

The chain employs TRBV6-1 and TRBJ2-7, with 11 bases lining up with TRBD1. Germline V gene sequence: CDR1 MNHNS, CDR2 SASEGT. V was clipped by 6 bases and J by 2 bases; unmatched bases: 3. The CDR3 runs to 14 residues. CDR3 DNA sequence: TGTGCCAGCAGGCAGGACAGGGGGCCCTACGAGCAGTACTTC. Encoded protein: CASRQDRGPYEQYF.

This chain's CDR3 is CASSGGRAETNTIYF. CDR3 coding DNA: TGTGCCAGCAGCGGGGGGAGGGCCGAGACAAACACCATATATTTT. The chain carries TRBV7-6 and TRBJ1-3; D is perhaps TRBD1 (5 bases). Trimming stripped 5 bases from V and 6 bases from J, with 17 bases between. Germline V CDR1 and CDR2: SGHVS, FNYEAQ. The CDR3 has 15 amino acids.

The chain combines TRBV7-2 with TRBJ2-7; D not certain. V was shortened by 5 bases and J by 7 bases, with 18 bases between the two germline ends. Germline V gene sequence: CDR1 SGHTA, CDR2 FQGNSA. The CDR3 contains 14 residues. The CDR3 loop is CASSPVALPWEQYF. Written as DNA, the CDR3 is TGTGCCAGCAGCCCCGTAGCCCTCCCTTGGGAGCAGTACTTC. The full variable domain, completed using reference TRBV7-2 and TRBJ2-7, is GAGVSQSPSNKVTEKGKDVELRCDPISGHTALYWYRQSLGQGLEFLIYFQGNSAPDKSGLPSDRFSAERTGGSVSTLTIQRTQQEDSAVYLCASSPVALPWEQYFGPGTRLTVT.

This chain connects TRBV5-1 to TRBJ2-7; 8 bases are a match to TRBD1. The length of the CDR3 is 14 residues. V was clipped by 3 bases and J by 2 bases; unmatched bases: 4. Germline CDR1 reads SGHRS; CDR2 reads YFSETQ. The CDR3 DNA sequence: TGCGCCAGCAGCTCGACAGGGGTCCCCTACGAGCAGTACTTC. Translating it yields CASSSTGVPYEQYF.

This chain joins TRBV7-2 and TRBJ1-1, with TRBD1 as a possible D gene (6 bases). Germline CDR1 and CDR2: SGHTA and FQGNSA. This CDR3 comprises 15 residues. Trimming removed 2 bases at V and 2 bases at J, with 12 bases between. CDR3 sequence reads: CASSLPGTTNTEAFF. In DNA, the CDR3 is TGTGCCAGCAGCTTACCGGGGACAACTAACACTGAAGCTTTCTTT.

The V call is TRBV29-1, the J call TRBJ1-2; TRBD1 might be the D (6 bases). Germline CDR1 and CDR2: SQVTM and ANQGSEA. V was shortened by 3 bases and J by 7 bases, with 15 bases between the two germline ends. The CDR3 sequence is 13 residues long. CDR3 region: CSVDQGGSGGYTF. In DNA, the CDR3 is TGCAGCGTTGATCAAGGGGGTTCGGGTGGCTACACCTTC.

The CDR3 here is CASSEQGAPEKLFF. DNA for the CDR3: TGTGCCAGCAGCGAACAGGGGGCGCCCGAAAAACTGTTTTTT. The chain uses TRBV5-4 and TRBJ1-4; TRBD1 aligns across 9 bases. The V segment lost 4 bases and the J segment 8 bases; nucleotides outside the gene matches: 6. In germline, CDR1 is SGHNT, CDR2 YYREEE (reference sequence). CDR3 length: 14 residues. Full variable domain (remainder filled in from reference TRBV5-4 and TRBJ1-4): ETGVTQSPTHLIKTRGQQVTLRCSSQSGHNTVSWYQQALGQGPQFIFQYYREEENGRGNFPPRFSGLQFPNYSSELNVNALELDDSALYLCASSEQGAPEKLFFGSGTQLSVL.

V gene TRBV28 combines with J gene TRBJ2-7, with 10 bases aligning to TRBD1. Per germline, CDR1 MDHEN and CDR2 SYDVKM. The junction had 12 bases not matched to a gene; V was cut back by 6 bases and J by 4 bases. The CDR3 runs to 16 residues. This chain's CDR3 is CASRLPGGQGEYEQYF. Here the CDR3 DNA reads TGTGCCAGCAGATTACCCGGAGGACAGGGGGAATACGAGCAGTACTTC.

In its sample, this clone was seen a few times. The V gene is TRBV15, the J gene TRBJ1-5; D remains unclear. The CDR3 totals 14 residues. V gave up 0 bases and J gave up 2 bases, with 5 bases separating them. The V gene's germline CDR1 is LNHNV and CDR2 YYDKDF (reference sequence). DNA for the CDR3: TGTGCCACCAGCAGAGACCGAGGCAATCAGCCCCAGCATTTT. Amino acid sequence: CATSRDRGNQPQHF. Based on the CDR3 plus reference TRBV15 and TRBJ1-5, the full variable domain is DAMVIQNPRYQVTQFGKPVTLSCSQTLNHNVMYWYQQKSSQAPKLLFHYYDKDFNNEADTPDNFQSRRPNTSFCFLDIRSPGLGDTAMYLCATSRDRGNQPQHFGDGTRLSIL.

The rearrangement uses TRBV28 and TRBJ1-3, with D perhaps matching TRBD1 (5 bases). Looked up from germline, CDR1 is MDHEN and CDR2 is SYDVKM. V was pared by 5 bases and J by 0 bases, with 11 bases between. The CDR3 contains 15 residues. The DNA of the CDR3 is TGTGCCAGCAGTCCAAGGGGCTACTCTGGAAACACCATATATTTT. Translation: CASSPRGYSGNTIYF.

V and J are TRBV4-1 and TRBJ2-5; 7 nucleotides align to TRBD1. CDR1 is MGHRA and CDR2 is YSYEKL in the germline V gene. V trimming: 5 bases; J trimming: 1 base; junction bases outside the gene matches: 1. The CDR3 is 13 amino acids. Here the CDR3 reads CASSGTVQETQYF. CDR3 coding DNA: TGCGCCAGCAGCGGGACAGTCCAAGAGACCCAGTACTTC.

The CDR3 bases are TGTGCCAGTAGTTGGGACAGGAATCAGCCCCAGCATTTT. Amino acid sequence: CASSWDRNQPQHF. V gene TRBV19 combines with J gene TRBJ1-5; 8 bases match TRBD1. The germline gives CDR1 LNHDA, CDR2 SQIVND (reference sequence). The junction had 1 base not matched to a gene; V was cut back by 5 bases and J by 4 bases. The CDR3 spans 13 residues. The full variable domain, completed using reference TRBV19 and TRBJ1-5, is DGGITQSPKYLFRKEGQNVTLSCEQNLNHDAMYWYRQDPGQGLRLIYYSQIVNDFQKGDIAEGYSVSREKKESFPLTVTSAQKNPTAFYLCASSWDRNQPQHFGDGTRLSIL.

This rearrangement joins TRBV7-9 to TRBJ2-7; D perhaps matches TRBD2 (6 bases). The CDR3 consists of 16 residues. Germline V gives CDR1 SEHNR, CDR2 FQNEAQ (reference sequence). Trimming took 1 base from V and 5 from J, leaving 18 bases between them. CDR3 residues: CASSLGDLAIPNEQYF. As DNA, the CDR3 is TGTGCCAGCAGCTTAGGGGACTTAGCCATTCCCAACGAGCAGTACTTC.

This clone appeared a few times. The CDR3 reads CASSMFSGSNEQYF. CDR3 DNA sequence: TGTGCCAGTAGTATGTTTAGCGGGAGTAACGAGCAGTACTTC. V usage is TRBV19 and J usage is TRBJ2-7; 9 positions agree with TRBD2. This CDR3 has 14 residues. With V trimmed by 3 bases and J by 5 bases, 5 bases remained unmatched. Germline CDR1 LNHDA, CDR2 SQIVND (reference sequence).

This sequence joins TRBV29-1 and TRBJ2-7; maybe TRBD2 (6 bases). This CDR3 has 14 residues. Deletions cut 6 bases from V and 3 bases from J, with 18 bases between. Germline CDR1 is SQVTM and CDR2 is ANQGSEA. For the CDR3, the DNA is TGCAGCGTAGCCGGGCTGACTAGAAACTACGAGCAGTACTTC. It is translated as CSVAGLTRNYEQYF.